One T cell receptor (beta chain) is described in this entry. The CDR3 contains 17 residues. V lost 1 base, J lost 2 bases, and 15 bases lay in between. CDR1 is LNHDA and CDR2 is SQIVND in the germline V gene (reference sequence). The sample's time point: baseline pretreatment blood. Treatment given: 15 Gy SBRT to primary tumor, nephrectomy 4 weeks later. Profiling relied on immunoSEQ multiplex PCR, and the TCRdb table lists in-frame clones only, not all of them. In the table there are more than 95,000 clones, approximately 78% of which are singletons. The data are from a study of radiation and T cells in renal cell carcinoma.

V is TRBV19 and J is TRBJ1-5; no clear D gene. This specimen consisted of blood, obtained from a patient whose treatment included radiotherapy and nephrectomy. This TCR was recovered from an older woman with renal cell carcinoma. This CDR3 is CASSIVSRGVGNQPQHF. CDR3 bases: TGTGCCAGTAGTATAGTTTCACGGGGAGTGGGCAATCAGCCCCAGCATTTT.